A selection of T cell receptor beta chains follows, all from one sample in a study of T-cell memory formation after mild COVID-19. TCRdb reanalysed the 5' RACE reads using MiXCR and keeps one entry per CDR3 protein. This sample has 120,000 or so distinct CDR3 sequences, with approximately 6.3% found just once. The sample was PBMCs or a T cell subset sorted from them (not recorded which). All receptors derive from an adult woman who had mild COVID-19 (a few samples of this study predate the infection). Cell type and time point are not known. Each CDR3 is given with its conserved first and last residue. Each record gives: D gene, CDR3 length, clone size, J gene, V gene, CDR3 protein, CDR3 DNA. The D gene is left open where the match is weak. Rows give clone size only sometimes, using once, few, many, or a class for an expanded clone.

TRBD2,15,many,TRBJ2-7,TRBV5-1,CASSQKAGEYREQYF,TGCGCCAGCAGCCAAAAAGCGGGGGAGTATAGAGAGCAGTACTTC
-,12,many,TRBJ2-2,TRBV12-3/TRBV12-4,CASSLGTGELFF,TGTGCCAGCAGCTTAGGCACCGGGGAGCTGTTTTTT
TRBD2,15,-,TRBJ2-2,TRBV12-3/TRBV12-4,CASSPVGGSTGELFF,TGTGCCAGCAGCCCAGTGGGGGGGTCCACCGGGGAGCTGTTTTTT
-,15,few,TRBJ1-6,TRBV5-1,CASSPTSMVNSPLHF,TGCGCCAGCAGCCCCACATCGATGGTTAATTCACCCCTCCACTTT
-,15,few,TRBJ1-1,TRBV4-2,CASRGATGMNTEAFF,TGTGCCAGCAGGGGGGCTACAGGGATGAACACTGAAGCTTTCTTT
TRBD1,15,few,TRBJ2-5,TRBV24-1,CATSDPDGQGETQYF,TGTGCCACCAGTGACCCTGATGGACAGGGAGAGACCCAGTACTTC
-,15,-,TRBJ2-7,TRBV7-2,CASSSNTGSFYEQYF,TGTGCCAGCAGCTCGAATACGGGATCATTCTACGAGCAGTACTTC
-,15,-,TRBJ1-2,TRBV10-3,CAISESGGSSYGYTF,TGTGCCATCAGTGAGTCAGGCGGGAGCAGCTATGGCTACACCTTC
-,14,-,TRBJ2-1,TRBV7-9,CASSLGDPLNEQFF,TGTGCCAGCAGCTTAGGGGACCCGCTTAATGAGCAGTTCTTC
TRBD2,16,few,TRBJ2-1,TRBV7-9,CASSLSGGEGRNEQFF,TGTGCCAGCAGCTTGAGCGGGGGGGAAGGACGCAATGAGCAGTTCTTC
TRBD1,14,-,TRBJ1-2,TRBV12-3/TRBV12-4,CASSLLTGGSGYTF,TGTGCCAGCAGTTTATTGACAGGGGGCAGTGGCTACACCTTC
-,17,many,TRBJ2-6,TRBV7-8,CASSLDAGSSGANVLTF,TGTGCCAGCAGCTTAGACGCCGGCAGCTCTGGGGCCAACGTCCTGACTTTC
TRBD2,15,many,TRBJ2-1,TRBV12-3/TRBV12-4,CASSPSGRDNEEQFF,TGTGCCAGCAGTCCTAGCGGGAGGGATAATGAGGAGCAGTTCTTC
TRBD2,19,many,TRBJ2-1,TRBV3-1,CASSQATSGRARGYNEQFF,TGTGCCAGCAGCCAAGCGACTAGCGGGAGGGCCAGGGGATACAATGAGCAGTTCTTC
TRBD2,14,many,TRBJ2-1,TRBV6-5,CASSYELAANEQFF,TGTGCCAGCAGTTACGAACTAGCGGCCAATGAGCAGTTCTTC
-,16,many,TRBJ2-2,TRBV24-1,CATSAPEGQNTGELFF,TGTGCCACCAGTGCTCCCGAGGGGCAGAACACCGGGGAGCTGTTTTTT
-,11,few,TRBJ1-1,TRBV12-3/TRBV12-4,CASSYTGEAFF,TGTGCCAGCAGTTACACAGGGGAAGCTTTCTTT
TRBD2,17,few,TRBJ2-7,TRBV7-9,CASTPRAGGGAVYEQYF,TGTGCCAGCACCCCTCGTGCGGGGGGGGGCGCAGTATACGAGCAGTACTTC
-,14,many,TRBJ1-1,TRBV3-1,CASSQAPRNTEAFF,TGTGCCAGCAGCCAAGCTCCAAGGAACACTGAAGCTTTCTTT
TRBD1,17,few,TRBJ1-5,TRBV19,CASSMRGGGRGNQPQHF,TGTGCCAGTAGTATGAGGGGAGGGGGCAGGGGCAATCAGCCCCAGCATTTT
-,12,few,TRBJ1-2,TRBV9,CASSVRDGGYTF,TGTGCCAGCAGCGTCAGGGACGGGGGCTACACCTTC
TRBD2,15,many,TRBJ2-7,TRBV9,CASSVFSGSSYEQYF,TGTGCCAGCAGCGTCTTTAGCGGGAGCTCCTACGAGCAGTACTTC
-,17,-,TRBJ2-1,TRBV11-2,CASSHGQYFSSYNEQFF,TGTGCCAGCAGCCACGGACAGTACTTCAGCTCCTACAATGAGCAGTTCTTC
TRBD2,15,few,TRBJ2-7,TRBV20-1,CSAADSGTSAGEQYF,TGCAGTGCTGCTGACTCCGGGACTAGCGCTGGCGAGCAGTACTTC
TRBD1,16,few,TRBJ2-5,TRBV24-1,CATSDSGTGSGETQYF,TGTGCCACCAGTGACTCCGGGACAGGGAGTGGCGAGACCCAGTACTTC
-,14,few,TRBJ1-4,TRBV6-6,CASSYRGRHEKLFF,TGTGCCAGCAGTTACCGGGGGAGGCATGAAAAACTGTTTTTT
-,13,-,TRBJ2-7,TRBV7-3,CASSLTRVDEQYF,TGTGCCAGCAGCTTAACAAGGGTGGACGAGCAGTACTTC
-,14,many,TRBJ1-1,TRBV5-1,CASSLGRINTEAFF,TGCGCCAGCAGCCTGGGACGGATTAACACTGAAGCTTTCTTT
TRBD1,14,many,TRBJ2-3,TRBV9,CASSRQGRADTQYF,TGTGCCAGCAGTAGACAGGGGCGCGCAGATACGCAGTATTTT
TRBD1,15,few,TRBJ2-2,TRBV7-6,CASSSTGQGRGELFF,TGTGCCAGCAGCTCGACGGGACAGGGTCGCGGGGAGCTGTTTTTT
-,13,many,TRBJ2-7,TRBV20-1,CSAPPNRVGEQYF,TGCAGTGCTCCCCCCAACAGGGTGGGTGAGCAGTACTTC
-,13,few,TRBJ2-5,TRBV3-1,CASSQELQETQYF,TGTGCCAGCAGCCAAGAACTACAAGAGACCCAGTACTTC
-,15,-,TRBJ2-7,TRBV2,CASSSSQVKAYEQYF,TGTGCCAGCAGTTCCAGCCAGGTTAAGGCCTACGAGCAGTACTTC
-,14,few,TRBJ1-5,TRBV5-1,CASSLGVMGQPQHF,TGCGCCAGCAGCTTAGGGGTGATGGGGCAGCCCCAGCATTTT
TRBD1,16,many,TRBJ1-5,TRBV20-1,CSARGVGTGGTQPQHF,TGCAGTGCTAGAGGAGTCGGGACAGGGGGCACTCAGCCCCAGCATTTT
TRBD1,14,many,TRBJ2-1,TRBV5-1,CASRAGTGVDEQFF,TGCGCCAGCAGAGCCGGGACAGGGGTGGATGAGCAGTTCTTC
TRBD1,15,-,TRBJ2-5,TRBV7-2,CASSLQTGGRETQYF,TGTGCCAGCAGCTTGCAGACAGGGGGGAGGGAGACCCAGTACTTC
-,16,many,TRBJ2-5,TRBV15,CATSRGMYRLLETQYF,TGTGCCACCAGCAGAGGCATGTATCGGCTGTTAGAGACCCAGTACTTC
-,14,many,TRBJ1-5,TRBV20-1,CSAPGQYSNQPQHF,TGCAGTGCTCCCGGACAGTATAGCAATCAGCCCCAGCATTTT
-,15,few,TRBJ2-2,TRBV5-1,CASSETGRDTGELFF,TGCGCCAGCAGCGAGACCGGACGGGACACCGGGGAGCTGTTTTTT
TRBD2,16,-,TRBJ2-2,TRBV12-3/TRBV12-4,CASSLRAGGVTGELFF,TGTGCCAGCAGTTTGCGGGCGGGGGGAGTCACCGGGGAGCTGTTTTTT
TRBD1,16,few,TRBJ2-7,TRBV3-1,CASSQVSGQRGHEQYF,TGTGCCAGCAGCCAAGTGTCGGGACAGCGAGGTCACGAGCAGTACTTC
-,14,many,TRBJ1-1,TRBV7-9,CASSFIGENTEAFF,TGTGCCAGCAGCTTTATCGGCGAGAACACTGAAGCTTTCTTT
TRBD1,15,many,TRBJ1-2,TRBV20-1,CSAHGGRGLVYGYTF,TGCAGTGCCCATGGGGGCAGGGGGCTGGTCTATGGCTACACCTTC
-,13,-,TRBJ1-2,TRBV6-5,CASGPREAYGYTF,TGTGCCAGCGGCCCCAGGGAGGCCTATGGCTACACCTTC
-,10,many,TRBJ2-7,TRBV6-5,CASWNRVEYF,TGTGCCAGCTGGAACAGGGTGGAGTACTTC